This entry lists 2 T cell receptor beta chains sequenced from one sample in a study of T cell responses to AZD1222 COVID-19 vaccine. Produced via immunoSEQ multiplex PCR; TCRdb's table is partial and in-frame only. The data show approximately 75,000 clones, about nine tenths seen once. The starting material was peripheral blood, obtained 28 days after the second AZD1222 dose. Receptors were obtained from an adult who received the AZD1222 COVID-19 vaccine.

The J gene is TRBJ1-2, the V gene TRBV19; 9 nucleotides match TRBD1. After removal of 5 bases from V and 4 bases from J, the junction contained 11 bases not matched to a gene. The V gene's germline CDR1 is LNHDA and CDR2 SQIVND (reference sequence). The CDR3 spans 16 residues. The CDR3 spells CASSVWGDRALYGYTF. The CDR3 DNA follows: TGTGCCAGTAGTGTATGGGGGGACAGGGCCCTCTATGGCTACACCTTC.

This chain links TRBV2 with TRBJ2-7, with D maybe TRBD2 (5 bases). The CDR3 is made up of 13 amino acids. V dropped 8 bases and J dropped 7 bases, with 18 bases sitting between them. The germline V gene encodes CDR1 SNHLY and CDR2 FYNNEI. CDR3 sequence: CASSEVETLEQYF. In DNA, the CDR3 is TGTGCCAGCTCGGAGGTGGAAACTTTAGAGCAGTACTTC. Combining the CDR3 with reference TRBV2 and TRBJ2-7 gives the whole variable domain EPEVTQTPSHQVTQMGQEVILRCVPISNHLYFYWYRQILGQKVEFLVSFYNNEISEKSEIFDDQFSVERPDGSNFTLKIRSTKLEDSAMYFCASSEVETLEQYFGPGTRLTVT.